This entry lists 8 T cell receptor beta chains sequenced from one sample in a study of T-cell memory formation after mild COVID-19. TCRdb analysed the 5' RACE reads with MiXCR anew, one entry per CDR3 protein. The table lists around 200,000 distinct CDR3 sequences, around 21% of them singletons. Sequenced input: PBMCs or a T cell subset sorted from them (not recorded which). These receptor sequences come from an adult woman who had mild COVID-19 (a few samples of this study predate the infection). Cell type and time point are not known.

This clonotype showed up many times. This chain links TRBV7-6 with TRBJ2-7; 9 bases fit TRBD1. This CDR3 has 15 amino acids. V shed 0 bases, J shed 2 bases, and the junction held 2 bases outside the gene matches. CDR1 is SGHVS, CDR2 FNYEAQ, per germline. The CDR3 loop is CASSLAGQGAYEQYF. The CDR3 DNA reads as TGTGCCAGCAGCTTAGCGGGACAGGGAGCCTACGAGCAGTACTTC.

This clonotype showed up just a few times. The J gene is TRBJ1-1, the V gene TRBV7-9; D might be TRBD1 (5 bases). CDR1 and CDR2 from the germline V gene are SEHNR and FQNEAQ (reference sequence). V lost 5 bases, J lost 0 bases, and 10 bases lay in between. The CDR3 is 14 amino acids. This CDR3 is CASSARVLNTEAFF. In DNA form, the CDR3 reads TGTGCCAGCAGCGCCAGGGTCCTGAACACTGAAGCTTTCTTT.

The CDR3 DNA sequence: TGTGCCAGTAGTGCCCAGGAGCAAGAGACCCAGTACTTC. This codes for CASSAQEQETQYF. The chain combines TRBV19 with TRBJ2-5; no clear D gene. Trimming left V 5 bases short and J 2 bases short, with 9 bases between. Germline loops: CDR1 LNHDA, CDR2 SQIVND (reference sequence). The CDR3 length is 13 residues.

In this sample, this clonotype turned up a few times. The V call is TRBV20-1, the J call TRBJ2-3; 9 bases are a match to TRBD1. There are 16 residues in the CDR3. V shed 2 bases, J shed 2 bases, and the junction held 8 bases outside the gene matches. Germline assignment: CDR1 DFQATT and CDR2 SNEGSKA (reference sequence). CDR3 in DNA: TGCAGTGCTAGACCTACCGGGACAGGGTACACAGATACGCAGTATTTT. Protein product: CSARPTGTGYTDTQYF.

This chain uses TRBV27 with TRBJ2-7, with D tentatively TRBD2 (6 bases). Germline V CDR1 and CDR2: MNHEY, SMNVEV (reference sequence). V lost 5 bases to trimming and J lost 3 bases, with 14 bases between them. The length of the CDR3 is 14 residues. CDR3 protein: CASSNLKRVYEQYF. In DNA form, the CDR3 reads TGTGCCAGCAGTAATCTCAAGCGGGTCTACGAGCAGTACTTC.

This clonotype has more than one count but fewer than ten. This chain joins TRBV29-1 and TRBJ1-1; 7 nucleotides agree with TRBD1. The CDR3 runs 15 residues. Losses at the gene ends were 5 bases for V and 9 bases for J; bases not matched to a gene: 18. Per the germline V gene, CDR1 is SQVTM and CDR2 is ANQGSEA. CDR3 sequence reads: CSVSPAYIRTGQAFF. CDR3 coding DNA: TGCAGCGTTTCCCCCGCCTACATCAGGACAGGCCAAGCTTTCTTT. The variable domain in full, with the rest retrieved from reference TRBV29-1 and TRBJ1-1, is SAVISQKPSRDICQRGTSLTIQCQVDSQVTMMFWYRQQPGQSLTLIATANQGSEATYESGFVIDKFPISRPNLTFSTLTVSNMSPEDSSIYLCSVSPAYIRTGQAFFGQGTRLTVV.

The genes are TRBV6-6 and TRBJ1-5; possible D gene TRBD1, 5 bases. Trimming took off 6 bases at V and 3 bases at J, with 9 bases between the two ends. This CDR3 has 13 residues. Per the germline V gene, CDR1 is MNHNY and CDR2 is SVGAGI (reference sequence). The CDR3 nucleotides read TGTGCCAGCAGCACAGGTCCCAATCAGCCCCAGCATTTT. This gives the protein CASSTGPNQPQHF.

The chain is built from TRBV7-9 and TRBJ1-1, with D tentatively TRBD1 (5 bases). Trimming removed 1 base from V and 6 bases from J, with 9 bases in between. CDR3 length: 13 amino acids. CDR1 is SEHNR and CDR2 is FQNEAQ in the germline V gene (reference sequence). In DNA form, the CDR3 reads TGTGCCAGCAGCTTAGGCGGGGGACCTGAAGCTTTCTTT. This codes for CASSLGGGPEAFF.